This entry features one T cell receptor beta chain sequence. The record originates from a study of blood T cell repertoires in COVID-19. In the study's own analysis: Scientists estimated how many nucleated cells there were by amplifying reference gene primers. Method: immunoSEQ multiplex PCR; TCRdb's copy keeps in-frame clones and lacks some. V, J and clone size were drawn from that table, and D and trimming were deduced from the DNA. Of tens of thousands of clones detected, roughly 90% appear once; the ten largest clones hold approximately 28%. CDR3 length: 16 residues. Per the germline V gene, CDR1 is MNHEY and CDR2 is SMNVEV (reference sequence). V lost 8 bases to trimming and J lost 10 bases, with 24 bases between them.

The V and J genes are TRBV27 and TRBJ1-6; D might be TRBD1 (6 bases). Sequenced: peripheral blood. This clonotype originated in a man in his forties or fifties with acute or convalescent COVID-19. In nucleotides, the CDR3 is TGTGCCAGCGCTTCTTGGGGGGGGGCGTCTAACTCACCCCTCCACTTT. It specifies CASASWGGASNSPLHF.